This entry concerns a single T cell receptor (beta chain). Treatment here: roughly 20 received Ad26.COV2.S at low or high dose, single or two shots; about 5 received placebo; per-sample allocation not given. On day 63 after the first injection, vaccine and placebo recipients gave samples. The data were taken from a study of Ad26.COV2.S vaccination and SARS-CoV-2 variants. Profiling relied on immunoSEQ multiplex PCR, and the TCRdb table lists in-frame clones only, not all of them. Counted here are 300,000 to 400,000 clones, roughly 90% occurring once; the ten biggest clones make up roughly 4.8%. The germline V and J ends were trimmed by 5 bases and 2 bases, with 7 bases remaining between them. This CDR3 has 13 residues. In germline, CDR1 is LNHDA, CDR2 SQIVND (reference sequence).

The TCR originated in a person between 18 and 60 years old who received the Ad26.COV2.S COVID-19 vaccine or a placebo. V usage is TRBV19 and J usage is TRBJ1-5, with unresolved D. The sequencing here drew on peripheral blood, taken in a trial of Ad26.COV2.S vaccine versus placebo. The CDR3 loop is CASSFQGNQPQHF. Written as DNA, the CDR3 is TGTGCCAGTAGTTTCCAGGGCAATCAGCCCCAGCATTTT.